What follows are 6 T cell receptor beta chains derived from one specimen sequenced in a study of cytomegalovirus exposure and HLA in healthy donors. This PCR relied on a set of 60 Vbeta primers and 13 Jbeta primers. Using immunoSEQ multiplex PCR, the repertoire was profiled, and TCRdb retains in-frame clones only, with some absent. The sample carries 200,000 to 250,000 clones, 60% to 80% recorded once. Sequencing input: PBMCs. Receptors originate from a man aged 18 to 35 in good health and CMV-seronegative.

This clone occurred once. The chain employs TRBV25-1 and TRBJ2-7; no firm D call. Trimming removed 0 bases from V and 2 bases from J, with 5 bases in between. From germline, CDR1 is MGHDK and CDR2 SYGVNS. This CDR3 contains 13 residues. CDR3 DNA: TGTGCCAGCAGTGAATATAGAGCCTACGAGCAGTACTTC. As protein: CASSEYRAYEQYF.

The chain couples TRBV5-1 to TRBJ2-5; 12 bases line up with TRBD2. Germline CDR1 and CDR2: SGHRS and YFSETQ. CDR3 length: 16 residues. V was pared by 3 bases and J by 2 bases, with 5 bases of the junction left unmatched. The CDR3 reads CASSSGLAGTQETQYF. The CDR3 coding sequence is TGCGCCAGCAGCTCAGGACTAGCGGGAACGCAAGAGACCCAGTACTTC.

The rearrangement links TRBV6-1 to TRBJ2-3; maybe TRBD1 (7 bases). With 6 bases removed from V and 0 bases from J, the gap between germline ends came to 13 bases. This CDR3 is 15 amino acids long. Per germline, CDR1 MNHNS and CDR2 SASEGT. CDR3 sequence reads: CASRVTGTSTDTQYF. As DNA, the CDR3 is TGTGCCAGCAGAGTGACAGGGACTAGCACAGATACGCAGTATTTT.

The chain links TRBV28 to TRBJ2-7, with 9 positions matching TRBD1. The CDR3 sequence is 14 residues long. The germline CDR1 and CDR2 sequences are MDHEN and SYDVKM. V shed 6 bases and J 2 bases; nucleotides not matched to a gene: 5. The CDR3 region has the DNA TGTGCCAGCAGGTTACAGGGGGCAACCTACGAGCAGTACTTC. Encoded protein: CASRLQGATYEQYF.

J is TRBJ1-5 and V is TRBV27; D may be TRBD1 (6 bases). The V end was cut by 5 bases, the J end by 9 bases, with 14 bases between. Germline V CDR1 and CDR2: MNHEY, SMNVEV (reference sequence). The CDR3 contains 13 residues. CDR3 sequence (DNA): TGTGCCAGCAGTCTCTGGGGGGGCCGGCCCCAGCATTTT. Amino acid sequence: CASSLWGGRPQHF.

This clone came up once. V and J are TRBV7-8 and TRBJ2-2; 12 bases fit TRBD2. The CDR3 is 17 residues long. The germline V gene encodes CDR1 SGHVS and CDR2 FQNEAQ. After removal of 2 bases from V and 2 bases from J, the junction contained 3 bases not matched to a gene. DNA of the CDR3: TGTGCCAGCAGCTTACTAGCGGGAGGGCCAAACACCGGGGAGCTGTTTTTT. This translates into CASSLLAGGPNTGELFF.